This is a list of T cell receptor beta chains from one sample in a study of blood T cell repertoires in COVID-19. Sequencing was performed with immunoSEQ multiplex PCR; in TCRdb, only in-frame clones are kept and a portion is missing. The table records about 150,000 clones, about 86% of them present only once. The sequenced material came from peripheral blood. The receptors here all came from a man between 65 and 85 years old with acute or convalescent COVID-19. Each CDR3 is given with its conserved first and last residue. The D gene is left open where the match is weak. Expanded clones are given a class, and other clones once, few, many or no size at all.

CDR3nt	CDR3aa	d_gene	abundance	v_gene	j_gene
TGTGCCAGCAGTCTCACACTGAACACTGAAGCTTTCTTT	CASSLTLNTEAFF	.	few	TRBV27	TRBJ1-1
TGTGCCAGTAGTTCCTCCACAGGCAGCACAGATACGCAGTATTTT	CASSSSTGSTDTQYF	.	.	TRBV19	TRBJ2-3
TGTGCCAGCAGTCCCCGGGGGGGAATTGAGCAGTTCTTC	CASSPRGGIEQFF	TRBD2	.	TRBV12-3/TRBV12-4	TRBJ2-1
TGTGCCAGCAGCTTAAAACCTGGGACAGGGACCAACACCGGGGAGCTGTTTTTT	CASSLKPGTGTNTGELFF	TRBD1	.	TRBV11-2	TRBJ2-2
TGTGCCAGCAGTTTACCGGGACAGGATTTCTATGGCTACACCTTC	CASSLPGQDFYGYTF	TRBD1	.	TRBV28	TRBJ1-2
TGTGCCAGCAGTTTAGCGGGACAGATATACGAGCAGTACTTC	CASSLAGQIYEQYF	.	.	TRBV28	TRBJ2-7
TGTGCCAGCAGCCTTGGACTAGCGGTTTCCTACGAGCAGTACTTC	CASSLGLAVSYEQYF	TRBD2	.	TRBV27	TRBJ2-7
TGTGCCAGTAGTACCCAGACTCCGCTGAGTAGCACAGATACGCAGTATTTT	CASSTQTPLSSTDTQYF	.	.	TRBV19	TRBJ2-3
TGTGCCAGCAGCCCCGGGACAGGGCGAAGGATGAACACTGAAGCTTTCTTT	CASSPGTGRRMNTEAFF	TRBD1	.	TRBV11-2	TRBJ1-1
TGTGCCATCACTACTAGCGGGAGTATTGATGAGCAGTTCTTC	CAITTSGSIDEQFF	TRBD2	.	TRBV10-3	TRBJ2-1
TGCGCCAGCGGAATTGGGCAGTCCACCGGGGAGCTGTTTTTT	CASGIGQSTGELFF	.	few	TRBV5-1	TRBJ2-2